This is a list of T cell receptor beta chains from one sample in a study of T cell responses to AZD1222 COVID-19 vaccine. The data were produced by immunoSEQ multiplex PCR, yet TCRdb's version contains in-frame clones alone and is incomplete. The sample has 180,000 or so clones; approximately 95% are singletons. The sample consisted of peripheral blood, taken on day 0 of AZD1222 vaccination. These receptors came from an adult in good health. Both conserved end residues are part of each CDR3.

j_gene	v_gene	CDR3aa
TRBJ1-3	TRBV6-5	CASRARYSGNTIYF
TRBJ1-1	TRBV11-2	CASLQTGGTEAFF
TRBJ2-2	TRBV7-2	CASSLAGAGELFF
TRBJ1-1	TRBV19	CASSTLDSRNTEAFF
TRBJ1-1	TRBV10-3	CAISGQPMNTEAFF
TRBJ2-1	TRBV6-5	CASSLAGAGNEQFF
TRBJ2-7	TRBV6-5	CASDRLSEQYF
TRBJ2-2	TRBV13	CASNSGTPGAGELFF
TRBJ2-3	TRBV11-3	CASSLGTTRRGDTQYF
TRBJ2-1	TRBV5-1	CASSLLQGYNEQFF
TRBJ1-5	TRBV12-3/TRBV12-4	CASSQSNQPQHF
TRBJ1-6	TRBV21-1	CASSPTHNSPLHF
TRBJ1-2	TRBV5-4	CASIRQGAGYGYTF
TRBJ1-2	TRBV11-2	CASRGWELNYGYTF
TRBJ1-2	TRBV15	CATGQVLRGYTF
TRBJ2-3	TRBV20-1	CSASGLAGGGTDTQYF
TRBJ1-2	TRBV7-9	CASSFREGSYGYTF
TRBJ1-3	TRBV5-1	CASSQPGLGNTIYF
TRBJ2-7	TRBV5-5	CASSLLSGPSYEQYF
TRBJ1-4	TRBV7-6	CASSLGDRPNEKLFF
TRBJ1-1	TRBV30	CAWSVRASETEAFF
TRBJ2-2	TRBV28	CASSRGTEITGELFF
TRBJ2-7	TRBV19	CASSIATSVYEQYF
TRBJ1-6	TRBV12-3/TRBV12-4	CASSLGGDSPLHF